This TCR beta chain was sequenced during a study of monozygotic twins with inflammatory bowel disease. The CDR3 sequence is 14 residues long. It was about 4,000 ng of total RNA that each TCR library used. TCRdb reprocessed the 5' RACE reads and stores each CDR3 protein as one record, lacking DNA. The listing contains a few hundred thousand distinct CDR3 sequences. In the case of this clonotype: Its specificity is not known.

General observations from the study: Fewer clonotypes were shared with others by IBD patients than by healthy twins, especially with disease activity. IBD patients carried less diverse TCRbeta repertoires (inverse Simpson) than healthy co-twins. The analysis yielded no support for one strong signal or clonotype associated with IBD.

Sequences were obtained from blood. The chain links TRBV12-3 or TRBV12-4 to TRBJ2-1; TCRdb proposes TRBD1, but this gene call is untestable without DNA. The sequence derives from a human donor with ulcerative colitis or Crohn's disease, or a healthy co-twin of an affected twin (not recorded which). CDR3 in amino acids: CASSLSGPNNEQFF.